The clone carrying this T cell receptor (beta chain) occurred a few times. The antigen remains unidentified. The sample originates from a study of T-cell reconstitution after alpha-beta-depleted transplantation in children. Germline V gives CDR1 ENHRY, CDR2 SYGVKD. Trimming removed 10 bases from V and 6 bases from J; junction bases left unmatched: 9. The CDR3 loop spans 13 amino acids. Unique molecular identifiers were incorporated when the TCRbeta library was constructed. Using its own MiXCR run on the PCR reads, TCRdb lists one record per CDR3 protein. This repertoire shows fewer than 550,000 distinct CDR3 sequences, 16% found once; its top ten account for over 25%. Broader study findings: Newly made T cells mostly supplied T-cell counts and diversity one year after transplant. Several hundred expanded graft clones reportedly supplied alpha-beta T cells about two months after transplant. Surviving recipient T cells and intrathymic progenitors accounted for some patients' high TCRbeta diversity at day 60.

V usage is TRBV10-3 and J usage is TRBJ1-5, with 7 bases that match TRBD1. The origin of this receptor is a boy under two years old who had a stem cell transplant for Wiskott-Aldrich syndrome, so the T cells may come from the graft donor. The source material was PBMCs, mostly from graft donor cells, sampled 360 days after TCRalphabeta/CD19-depleted stem cell transplant. CDR3: CATATGAPQPQHF. In nucleotides, the CDR3 is TGTGCCACGGCCACAGGGGCCCCTCAGCCCCAGCATTTT.